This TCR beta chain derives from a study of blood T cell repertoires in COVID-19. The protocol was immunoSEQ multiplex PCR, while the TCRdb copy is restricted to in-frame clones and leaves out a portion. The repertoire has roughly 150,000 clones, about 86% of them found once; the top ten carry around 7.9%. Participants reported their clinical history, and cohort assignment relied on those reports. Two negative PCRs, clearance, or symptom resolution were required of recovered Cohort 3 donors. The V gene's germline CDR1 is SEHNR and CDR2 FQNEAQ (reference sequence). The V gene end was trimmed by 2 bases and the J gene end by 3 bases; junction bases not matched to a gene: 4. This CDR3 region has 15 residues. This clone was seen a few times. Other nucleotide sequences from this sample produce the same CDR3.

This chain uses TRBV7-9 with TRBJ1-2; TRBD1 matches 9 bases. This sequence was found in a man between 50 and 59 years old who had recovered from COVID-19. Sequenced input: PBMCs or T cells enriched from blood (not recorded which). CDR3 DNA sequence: TGTGCCAGCAGCTTAATGGGACAGGGCGACTATGGCTACACCTTC. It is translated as CASSLMGQGDYGYTF.